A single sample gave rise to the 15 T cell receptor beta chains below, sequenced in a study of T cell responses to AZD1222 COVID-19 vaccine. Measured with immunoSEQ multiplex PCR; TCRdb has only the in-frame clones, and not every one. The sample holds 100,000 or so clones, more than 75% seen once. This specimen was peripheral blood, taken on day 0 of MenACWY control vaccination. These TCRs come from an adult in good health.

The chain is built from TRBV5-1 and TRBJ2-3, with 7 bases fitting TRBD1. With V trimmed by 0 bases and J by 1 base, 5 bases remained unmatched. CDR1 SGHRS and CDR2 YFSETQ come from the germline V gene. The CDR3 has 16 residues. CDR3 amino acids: CASSLGQGGGTDTQYF. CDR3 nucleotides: TGCGCCAGCAGCTTGGGACAGGGTGGGGGCACAGATACGCAGTATTTT.

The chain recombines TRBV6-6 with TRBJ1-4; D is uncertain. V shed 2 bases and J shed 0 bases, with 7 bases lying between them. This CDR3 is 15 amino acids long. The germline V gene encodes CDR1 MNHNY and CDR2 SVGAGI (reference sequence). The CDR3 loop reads CASSYEGTTNEKLFF. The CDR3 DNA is TGTGCCAGCAGTTACGAGGGCACAACTAATGAAAAACTGTTTTTT.

The CDR3 DNA reads TGTGCCAGCTCATTCGCAGACAGGGGGGATGGCTACACCTTC. Translating it yields CASSFADRGDGYTF. The gene calls are TRBV18 and TRBJ1-2, with TRBD1 identical over 9 bases. Germline assignment: CDR1 KGHSH and CDR2 LQKENI. This CDR3 comprises 14 residues. V shed 5 bases and J 6 bases; nucleotides not matched to a gene: 7.

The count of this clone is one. The CDR3: CAISESQQGNQPQHF. The DNA for the CDR3 is TGTGCCATCAGTGAGTCGCAACAGGGCAATCAGCCCCAGCATTTT. The V and J genes are TRBV10-3 and TRBJ1-5, with a possible D match to TRBD1 (5 bases). The CDR3 totals 15 residues. CDR1 and CDR2 from the germline V gene are ENHRY and SYGVKD. Between the trimmed V and J ends, which lost 0 bases and 2 bases, there was a span of 8 bases.

CDR3 sequence (DNA): TGTGCCAGCAGCTTATCCCCCAATACTGAAGCTTTCTTT. Translation gives CASSLSPNTEAFF. This rearrangement joins TRBV11-2 to TRBJ1-1; D unclear. CDR1 and CDR2 from the germline V gene are SGHAT and FQNNGV. The CDR3 has 13 residues. Trimming pared 2 bases from V and 5 bases from J, leaving 9 bases between.

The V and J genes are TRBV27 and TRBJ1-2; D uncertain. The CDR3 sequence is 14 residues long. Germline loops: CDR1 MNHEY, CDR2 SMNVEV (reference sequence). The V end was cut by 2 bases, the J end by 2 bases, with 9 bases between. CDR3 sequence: CASSLRARNYGYTF. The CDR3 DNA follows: TGTGCCAGCAGTTTACGGGCGAGAAACTATGGCTACACCTTC.

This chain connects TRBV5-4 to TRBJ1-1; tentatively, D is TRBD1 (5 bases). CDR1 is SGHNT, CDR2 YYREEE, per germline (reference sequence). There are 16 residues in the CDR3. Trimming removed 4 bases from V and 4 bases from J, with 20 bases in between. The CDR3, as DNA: TGTGCCAGCAGCCCGTGGGGGGGGAGGGCGGCCACTGAAGCTTTCTTT. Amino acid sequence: CASSPWGGRAATEAFF.

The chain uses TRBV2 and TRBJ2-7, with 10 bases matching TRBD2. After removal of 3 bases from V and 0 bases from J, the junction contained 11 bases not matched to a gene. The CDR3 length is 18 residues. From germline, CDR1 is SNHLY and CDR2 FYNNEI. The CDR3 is CASSEELAGTAVSYEQYF. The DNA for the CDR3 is TGTGCCAGCAGTGAGGAACTAGCGGGGACAGCGGTCTCCTACGAGCAGTACTTC.

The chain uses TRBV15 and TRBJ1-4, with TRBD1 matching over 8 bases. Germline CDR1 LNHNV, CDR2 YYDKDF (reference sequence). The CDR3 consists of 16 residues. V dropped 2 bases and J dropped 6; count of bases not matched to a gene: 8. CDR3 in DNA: TGTGCCACCAGCAGACCCCCGGGACAGGAATATGAAAAACTGTTTTTT. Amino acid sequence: CATSRPPGQEYEKLFF.

The CDR3 protein is CASSLVVPSGTYGYTF. The CDR3 nucleotides are TGTGCCAGCAGCTTGGTAGTCCCCTCGGGGACCTATGGCTACACCTTC. This sequence joins TRBV5-8 and TRBJ1-2, with D possibly matching TRBD1 (5 bases). The V and J ends lost 0 bases and 4 bases respectively, with 16 bases between them. Germline lookup yields CDR1 SGHTS and CDR2 YDEGEE. The CDR3 has 16 amino acids.

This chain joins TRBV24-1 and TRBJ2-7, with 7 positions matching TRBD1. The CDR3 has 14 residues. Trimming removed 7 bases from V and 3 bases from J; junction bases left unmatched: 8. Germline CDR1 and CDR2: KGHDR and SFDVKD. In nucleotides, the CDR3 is TGTGCCACCAGCCCAGGAGACAGGGACTACGAGCAGTACTTC. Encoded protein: CATSPGDRDYEQYF.

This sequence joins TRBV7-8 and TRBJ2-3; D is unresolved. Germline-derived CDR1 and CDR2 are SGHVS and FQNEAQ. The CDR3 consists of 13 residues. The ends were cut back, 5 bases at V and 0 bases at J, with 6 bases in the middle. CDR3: CASSRPSTDTQYF. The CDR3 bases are TGTGCCAGCAGCCGGCCTAGCACAGATACGCAGTATTTT.

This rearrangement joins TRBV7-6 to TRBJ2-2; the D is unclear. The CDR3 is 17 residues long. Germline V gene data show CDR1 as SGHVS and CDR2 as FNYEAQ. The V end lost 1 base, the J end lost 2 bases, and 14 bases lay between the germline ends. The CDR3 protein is CASSLEIGQDNTGELFF. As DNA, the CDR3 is TGTGCCAGCAGCTTAGAGATCGGGCAGGACAACACCGGGGAGCTGTTTTTT.

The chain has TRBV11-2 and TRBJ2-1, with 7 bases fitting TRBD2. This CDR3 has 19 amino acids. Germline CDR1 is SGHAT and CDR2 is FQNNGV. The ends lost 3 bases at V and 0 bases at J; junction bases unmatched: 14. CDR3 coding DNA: TGTGCCAGCAGCTTTAGGGAGCGGGAACCTCCCCGCTCCTACAATGAGCAGTTCTTC. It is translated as CASSFREREPPRSYNEQFF.

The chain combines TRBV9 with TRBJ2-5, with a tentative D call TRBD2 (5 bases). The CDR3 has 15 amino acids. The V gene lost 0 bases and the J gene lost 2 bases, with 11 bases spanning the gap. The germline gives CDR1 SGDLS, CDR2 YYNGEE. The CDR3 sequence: CASSVGGAAQETQYF. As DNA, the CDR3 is TGTGCCAGCAGCGTAGGGGGAGCGGCGCAAGAGACCCAGTACTTC.